The T cell receptor (beta chain) under discussion was sequenced for a study of blood T cell repertoires in COVID-19. Study summary: The origin of the acute and convalescent COVID-19 samples was the United States, Italy and Spain. Sample material is recorded as cDNA or gDNA derived from T cells, B-cell-depleted T cells, or PBMCs.

Original processing notes: Amplifying reference gene primers gave estimates of nucleated cell counts. Clones were read by immunoSEQ multiplex PCR, and TCRdb kept only the in-frame ones, dropping some. V and J calls and clone size are copied from that table; D and trimming were computed from the DNA. The sample includes about 33,000 clones, roughly 85% of them seen just once. The germline gives CDR1 SGHRS, CDR2 YFSETQ. The CDR3 covers 15 residues. The junction had 8 bases not matched to a gene; V was cut back by 3 bases and J by 3 bases. The clonotype was recovered from a man at least 80 years old with active COVID-19. Sequenced: peripheral blood. This rearrangement joins TRBV5-1 to TRBJ2-7, with 8 bases fitting TRBD1. The CDR3 loop is CASSSGTGPFYEQYF. CDR3 coding DNA: TGCGCCAGCAGCTCTGGGACAGGTCCCTTCTACGAGCAGTACTTC.